The clone carrying this T cell receptor (beta chain) was seen more than once but under ten times. The CDR3 is made up of 11 amino acids. Germline CDR1 SGHDT, CDR2 YYEEEE. Between the trimmed V and J ends, which lost 4 bases and 2 bases, there was a span of 4 bases. Assay: immunoSEQ multiplex PCR; the TCRdb copy retains only in-frame clones and omits some. The table has roughly 98,000 clones, about 92% seen once. The data derive from a study of control samples from healthy donors and cancer patients. The TCR comes from a man between 18 and 29 years old in good health. The sequenced material came from blood. The chain uses TRBV5-6 and TRBJ2-7; no firm D call. CDR3 amino acids: CASSATYEQYF. The CDR3 DNA sequence: TGTGCCAGCAGCGCAACCTACGAGCAGTACTTC. The variable domain in full, completed from reference TRBV5-6 and TRBJ2-7, reads DAGVTQSPTHLIKTRGQQVTLRCSPKSGHDTVSWYQQALGQGPQFIFQYYEEEERQRGNFPDRFSGHQFPNYSSELNVNALLLGDSALYLCASSATYEQYFGPGTRLTVT.